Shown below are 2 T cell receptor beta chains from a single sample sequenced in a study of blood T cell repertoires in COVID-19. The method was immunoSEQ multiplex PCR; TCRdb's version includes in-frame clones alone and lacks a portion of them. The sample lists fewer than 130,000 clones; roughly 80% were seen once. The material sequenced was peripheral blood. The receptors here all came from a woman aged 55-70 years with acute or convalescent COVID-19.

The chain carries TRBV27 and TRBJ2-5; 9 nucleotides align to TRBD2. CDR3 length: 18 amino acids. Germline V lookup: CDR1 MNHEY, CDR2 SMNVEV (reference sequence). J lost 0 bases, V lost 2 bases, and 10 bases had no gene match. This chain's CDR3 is CASSLGWGLAGDQETQYF. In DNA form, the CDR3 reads TGTGCCAGCAGTTTAGGTTGGGGGTTAGCGGGGGACCAAGAGACCCAGTACTTC.

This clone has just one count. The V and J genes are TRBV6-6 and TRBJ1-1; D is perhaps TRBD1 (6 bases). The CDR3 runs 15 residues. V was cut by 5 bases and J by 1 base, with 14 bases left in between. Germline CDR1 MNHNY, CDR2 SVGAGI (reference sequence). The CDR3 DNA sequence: TGTGCCAGCAGTGGACGGACAGCTAAGAACACTGAAGCTTTCTTT. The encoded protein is CASSGRTAKNTEAFF.